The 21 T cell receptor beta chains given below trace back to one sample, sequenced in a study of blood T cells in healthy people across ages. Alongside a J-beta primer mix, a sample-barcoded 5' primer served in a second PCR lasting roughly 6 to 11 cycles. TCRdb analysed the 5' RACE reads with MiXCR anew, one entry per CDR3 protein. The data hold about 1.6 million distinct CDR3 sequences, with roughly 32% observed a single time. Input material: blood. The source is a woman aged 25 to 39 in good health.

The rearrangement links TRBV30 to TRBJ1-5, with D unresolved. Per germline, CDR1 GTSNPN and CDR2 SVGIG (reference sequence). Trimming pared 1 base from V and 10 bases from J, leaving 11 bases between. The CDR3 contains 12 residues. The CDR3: CAWSAGRPPQHF. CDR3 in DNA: TGTGCCTGGAGTGCGGGCCGGCCTCCCCAGCATTTT.

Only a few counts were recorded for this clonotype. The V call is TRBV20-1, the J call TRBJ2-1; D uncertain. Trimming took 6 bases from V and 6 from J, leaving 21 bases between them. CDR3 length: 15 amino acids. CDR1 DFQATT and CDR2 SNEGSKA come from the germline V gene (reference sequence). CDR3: CSAPPAALVGNEQFF. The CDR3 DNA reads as TGCAGTGCCCCACCTGCGGCCCTGGTTGGCAATGAGCAGTTCTTC.

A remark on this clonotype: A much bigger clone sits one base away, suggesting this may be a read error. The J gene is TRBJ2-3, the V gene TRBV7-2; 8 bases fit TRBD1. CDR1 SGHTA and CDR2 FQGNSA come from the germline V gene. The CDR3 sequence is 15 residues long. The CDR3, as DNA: TGTGCCAGCAGCCTTGGACAGGGTAGCACAGATACGCGGTATTTT. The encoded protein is CASSLGQGSTDTRYF.

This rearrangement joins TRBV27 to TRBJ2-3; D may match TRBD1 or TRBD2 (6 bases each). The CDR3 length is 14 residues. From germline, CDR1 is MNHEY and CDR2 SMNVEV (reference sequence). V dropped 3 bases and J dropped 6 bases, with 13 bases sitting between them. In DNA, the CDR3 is TGTGCCAGCAGTTTCGGCGGAGGGGGGGATACGCAGTATTTT. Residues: CASSFGGGGDTQYF.

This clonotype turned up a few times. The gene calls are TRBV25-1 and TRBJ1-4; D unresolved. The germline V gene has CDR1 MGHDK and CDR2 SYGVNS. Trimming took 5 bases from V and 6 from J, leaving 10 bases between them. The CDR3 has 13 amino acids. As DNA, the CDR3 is TGTGCCAGCAGTAGCACTAGGGATGAAAAACTGTTTTTT. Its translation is CASSSTRDEKLFF.

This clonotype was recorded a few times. For the CDR3, the DNA is TGCAGTGCTAGAGAGCCAGGGGGCGGGAACTACGAGCAGTACTTC. Protein sequence: CSAREPGGGNYEQYF. The V gene is TRBV20-1, the J gene TRBJ2-7; 8 nucleotides match TRBD1. CDR1 is DFQATT and CDR2 is SNEGSKA in the germline V gene (reference sequence). The CDR3 covers 15 residues. The V and J ends lost 0 bases and 3 bases, in that order; junction bases with no gene match: 7.

The CDR3 protein is CASSDDSFLWGANVLTF. The CDR3 bases are TGTGCCAGCAGTGACGACAGCTTTCTCTGGGGTGCCAACGTCCTGACTTTC. This chain connects TRBV6-1 to TRBJ2-6; D may be TRBD1 (5 bases). The CDR3 is 17 residues long. Germline assignment: CDR1 MNHNS and CDR2 SASEGT. Trimming cost V 3 bases and J 7 bases, with 19 bases left between them.

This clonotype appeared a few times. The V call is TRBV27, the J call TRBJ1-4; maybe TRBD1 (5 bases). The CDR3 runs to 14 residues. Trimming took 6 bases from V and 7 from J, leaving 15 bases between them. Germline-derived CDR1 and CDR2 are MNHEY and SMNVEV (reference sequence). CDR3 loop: CASRNGGWAEKLFF. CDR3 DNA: TGTGCCAGCAGAAACGGGGGTTGGGCTGAAAAACTGTTTTTT.

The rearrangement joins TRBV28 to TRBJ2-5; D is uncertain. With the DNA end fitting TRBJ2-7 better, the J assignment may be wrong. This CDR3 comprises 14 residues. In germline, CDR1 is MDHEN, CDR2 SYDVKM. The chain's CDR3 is CASSAMLDGDEQYF. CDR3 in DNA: TGTGCCAGCAGTGCGATGCTCGATGGTGACGAGCAGTACTTC.

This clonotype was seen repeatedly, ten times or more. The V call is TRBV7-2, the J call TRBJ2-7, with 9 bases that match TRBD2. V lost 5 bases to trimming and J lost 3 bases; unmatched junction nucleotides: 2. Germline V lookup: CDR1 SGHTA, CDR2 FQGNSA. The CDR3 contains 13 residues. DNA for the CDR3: TGTGCCAGCAGCCAGACTAGCGGCTACGAGCAGTACTTC. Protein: CASSQTSGYEQYF.

The CDR3 nucleotides are TGCGCCAGCAGGGGGGGGACGCACCGGATGACCCAGCTTCAAGAGACCCAGTACTTC. This gives the protein CASRGGTHRMTQLQETQYF. The chain has TRBV5-1 and TRBJ2-5; 7 nucleotides match TRBD2. Germline V gene sequence: CDR1 SGHRS, CDR2 YFSETQ. The J segment lost 2 bases and the V segment lost 5 bases, leaving 21 bases of the junction unmatched. The CDR3 is 19 amino acids.

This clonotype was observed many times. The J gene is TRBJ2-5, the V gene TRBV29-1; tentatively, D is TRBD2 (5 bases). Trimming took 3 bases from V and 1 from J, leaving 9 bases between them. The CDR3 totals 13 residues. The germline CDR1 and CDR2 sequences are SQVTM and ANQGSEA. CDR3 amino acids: CSVDQRPQETQYF. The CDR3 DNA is TGCAGCGTTGATCAGCGGCCCCAAGAGACCCAGTACTTC.

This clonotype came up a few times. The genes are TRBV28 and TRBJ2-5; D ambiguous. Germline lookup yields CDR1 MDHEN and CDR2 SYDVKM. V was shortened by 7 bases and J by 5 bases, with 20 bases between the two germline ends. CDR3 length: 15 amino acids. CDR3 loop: CASNLRRVGQETQYF. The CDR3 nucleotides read TGTGCCAGCAATCTACGCCGGGTTGGTCAGGAGACCCAGTACTTC.

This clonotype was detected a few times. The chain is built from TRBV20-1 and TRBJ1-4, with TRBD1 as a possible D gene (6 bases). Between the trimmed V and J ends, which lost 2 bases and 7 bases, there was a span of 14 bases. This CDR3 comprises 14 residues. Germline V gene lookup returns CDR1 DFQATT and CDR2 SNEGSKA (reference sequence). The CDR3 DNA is TGCAGTGCTAGAAAGATCAGGACAGTTGAAAAACTGTTTTTT. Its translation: CSARKIRTVEKLFF.

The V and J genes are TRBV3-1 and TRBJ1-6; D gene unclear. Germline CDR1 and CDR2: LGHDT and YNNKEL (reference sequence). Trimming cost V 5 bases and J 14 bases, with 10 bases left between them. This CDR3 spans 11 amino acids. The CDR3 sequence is CASSSGLTLHF. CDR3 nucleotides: TGTGCCAGCAGCAGTGGACTAACCCTCCACTTT.

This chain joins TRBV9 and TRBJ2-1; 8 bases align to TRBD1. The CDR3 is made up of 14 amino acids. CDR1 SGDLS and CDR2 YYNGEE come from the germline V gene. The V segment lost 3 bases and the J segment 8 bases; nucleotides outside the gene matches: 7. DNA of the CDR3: TGTGCCAGCAGCGGCGGACAGGGTATGGATGAGCAGTTCTTC. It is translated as CASSGGQGMDEQFF.

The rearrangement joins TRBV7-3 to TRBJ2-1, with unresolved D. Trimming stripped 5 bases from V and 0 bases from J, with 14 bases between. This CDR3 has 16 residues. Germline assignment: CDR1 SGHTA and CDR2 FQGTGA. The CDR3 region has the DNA TGTGCCAGCAGCGTAGGCGGCGAGGTCTCCTACAATGAGCAGTTCTTC. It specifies CASSVGGEVSYNEQFF.

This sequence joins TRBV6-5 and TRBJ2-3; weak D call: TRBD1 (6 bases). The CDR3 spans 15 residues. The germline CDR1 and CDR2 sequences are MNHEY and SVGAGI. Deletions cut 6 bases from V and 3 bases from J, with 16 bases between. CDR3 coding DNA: TGTGCCAGCAGCCCCTCGTGGGGGCAGACAGATACGCAGTATTTT. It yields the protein CASSPSWGQTDTQYF.

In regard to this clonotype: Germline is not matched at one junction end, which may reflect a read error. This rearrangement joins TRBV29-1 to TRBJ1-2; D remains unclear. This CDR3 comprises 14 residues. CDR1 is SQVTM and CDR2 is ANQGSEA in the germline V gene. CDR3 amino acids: CSVVALLDTYSYTF. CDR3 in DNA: TGCAGCGTTGTCGCCCTGCTAGACACCTATAGCTACACCTTC.

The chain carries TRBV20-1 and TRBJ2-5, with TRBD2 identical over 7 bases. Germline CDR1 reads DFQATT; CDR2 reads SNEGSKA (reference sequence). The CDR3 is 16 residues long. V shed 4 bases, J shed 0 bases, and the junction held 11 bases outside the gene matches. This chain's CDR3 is CSATDPSGADQETQYF. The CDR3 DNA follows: TGCAGTGCTACCGATCCTAGCGGAGCAGACCAAGAGACCCAGTACTTC.

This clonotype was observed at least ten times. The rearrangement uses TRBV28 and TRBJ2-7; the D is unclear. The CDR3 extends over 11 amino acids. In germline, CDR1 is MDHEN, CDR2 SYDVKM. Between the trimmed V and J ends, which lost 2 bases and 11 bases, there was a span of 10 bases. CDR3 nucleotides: TGTGCCAGCAGTTTAGAACGACGCGAGTACTTC. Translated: CASSLERREYF.